A selection of T cell receptor beta chains follows, all from one sample in a study of regulatory T cells in long-lasting Graves disease. TCRdb passed the multiplex PCR reads through MiXCR, listing each CDR3 protein once. In the table there are approximately 360,000 distinct CDR3 sequences, about 11% of which are singletons. The sample was also reused in another study, on T cells in Graves' hyperthyroidism and ophthalmopathy.

The source material was peripheral blood mononuclear cells (PBMCs), sampled at new diagnosis, from a patient treated with antithyroid drugs. The receptors shown here come from a woman younger than 30 with Graves disease. Each CDR3 is given with its conserved first and last residue. The D gene is left open where the match is weak. The size field is filled for only some rows; it gives once, few, many or a size class.

-	TRBV5-1	TRBJ2-2	TRBD2	TGCGCCAGCAGCTTGGAAGCGGGGGGGCGGACCGGGGAGCTGTTTTTT	CASSLEAGGRTGELFF
many	TRBV15	TRBJ1-5	-	TGTGCCACCAGCACGGGGCAATGGGGCAATCAGCCCCAGCATTTT	CATSTGQWGNQPQHF
few	TRBV20-1	TRBJ2-2	-	TGCAGTGCTATCGACTGGGGGGGCACCCCCGGGGAGCTGTTTTTT	CSAIDWGGTPGELFF
many	TRBV10-3	TRBJ2-6	TRBD1	TGTGCCATCAGTGCCCCGACAGGGTTAAGCGGCTCTGGGGCCAACGTCCTGACTTTC	CAISAPTGLSGSGANVLTF
many	TRBV12-3/TRBV12-4	TRBJ1-5	-	TGTGCCACCACGGTGGGGGATCAGCCCCAGCATTTT	CATTVGDQPQHF
many	TRBV6-1	TRBJ2-5	-	TGTGCCAGCAGTGTTACTAGGGACAAAAGAGAGACCCAGTACTTC	CASSVTRDKRETQYF
-	TRBV13	TRBJ2-2	-	TGTGCCAGCAGCTTATGGGGGGCCCCCGGGGAGCTGTTTTTT	CASSLWGAPGELFF
many	TRBV5-6	TRBJ2-2	-	TGTGCCAGCAGCTCCAAAGATGGTGGAGGGGAGCTGTTTTTT	CASSSKDGGGELFF
many	TRBV28	TRBJ1-1	-	TGTGCCAGCAGTCCAAGGGGAGATAACACTGAAGCTTTCTTT	CASSPRGDNTEAFF
many	TRBV18	TRBJ1-1	TRBD1	TGTGCCAGCTCACCGACAGGGACGAACACTGAAGCTTTCTTT	CASSPTGTNTEAFF
-	TRBV28	TRBJ2-5	-	TGTGCCAGCAGTACCCCGTTGGCAGGGGAAGAAGAGACCCAGTACTTC	CASSTPLAGEEETQYF
many	TRBV10-3	TRBJ1-1	-	TGTGCCATCGGTAAGGGAGCGGGAGGGTGGACTGAAGCTTTCTTT	CAIGKGAGGWTEAFF
many	TRBV6-2/TRBV6-3	TRBJ2-5	-	TGTGCCAGCACTATACAAGAGACCCAGTACTTC	CASTIQETQYF
many	TRBV15	TRBJ2-5	-	TGTGCCACCAGCAGAGAGGGGGGTATGGAGACCCAGTACTTC	CATSREGGMETQYF
many	TRBV2	TRBJ1-2	TRBD1	TGTGCCAGCAGCGGGGGGACAGGGACGTTCTATGGCTACACCTTC	CASSGGTGTFYGYTF
many	TRBV11-2	TRBJ1-1	TRBD1	TGTGCCAGCAGCCTGGGGACAGACACCTTGAACACTGAAGCTTTCTTT	CASSLGTDTLNTEAFF
many	TRBV20-1	TRBJ2-1	-	TGCAGTGCTAGACGCTACAATGAGCAGTTCTTC	CSARRYNEQFF
many	TRBV28	TRBJ2-6	TRBD1	TGTGCCAGCAGTGGACAGGTGATCTCTGGGGCCAACGTCCTGACTTTC	CASSGQVISGANVLTF
-	TRBV12-3/TRBV12-4	TRBJ1-5	TRBD1	TGTGCCAGCCGAAAGACAGGGGGCAATCAGCCCCAGCATTTT	CASRKTGGNQPQHF
many	TRBV12-3/TRBV12-4	TRBJ2-2	-	TGTGCCAGCAGTTCGGCGCACGGAGGGGAGCTGTTTTTT	CASSSAHGGELFF
many	TRBV11-1	TRBJ2-7	-	TGTGCCAGCACCGACCCGGGGCAGAAGTCCTACGAGCAGTACTTC	CASTDPGQKSYEQYF
many	TRBV28	TRBJ1-2	-	TGTGCCAGCAGTTTCTCGGACAGATTTAACTATGGCTACACCTTC	CASSFSDRFNYGYTF
once	TRBV20-1	TRBJ2-7	TRBD2	TGCAGTGCTAGAGGGGGGGGTCTAGCGGGCAGGGGCGAGCAGTACTTC	CSARGGGLAGRGEQYF
many	TRBV7-9	TRBJ1-1	-	TGTGCCAGCAGCCGAAACAAGAACACTGAAGCTTTCTTT	CASSRNKNTEAFF
few	TRBV7-6	TRBJ2-1	TRBD1	TGTGCCAGCAGCCCCATAACGACAGGGTTTCATAATAATGAGCAGTTCTTC	CASSPITTGFHNNEQFF
many	TRBV10-2	TRBJ2-7	-	TGCGCCAGCACCTATACTGACCCGACTCCTCAGCAGTACTTC	CASTYTDPTPQQYF
-	TRBV9	TRBJ2-5	-	TGTGCCAGCAGCGCTGGATGGACGAGGGAGACCCAGTACTTC	CASSAGWTRETQYF
many	TRBV20-1	TRBJ1-5	-	TGCAGTGCTAGAGATCGGGCGGGGGCTCCATTCCAACATTTT	CSARDRAGAPFQHF
many	TRBV5-1	TRBJ2-1	-	TGCGCCAGCAGCTTCCGGAGGGGCGATGAGCAGTTCTTC	CASSFRRGDEQFF
many	TRBV28	TRBJ2-7	-	TGTGCCAGCAGTTCCCCGGCAGGGTACGAGCAGTACTTC	CASSSPAGYEQYF
many	TRBV28	TRBJ2-7	-	TGTGCCAGCGCGGGATTCTCCTACGAGCAGTACTTC	CASAGFSYEQYF
-	TRBV20-1	TRBJ2-1	TRBD2	TGCAGTGCTAGAGATCCGGGGACTAGCGGGCCCTACAATGAGCAGTTCTTC	CSARDPGTSGPYNEQFF
-	TRBV2	TRBJ2-3	-	TGTGCCAGCAGAATGGCGCGTTGGAGCGGACCTCAGGCAGATACGCAGTATTTT	CASRMARWSGPQADTQYF
many	TRBV6-1	TRBJ1-1	-	TGTGCCAGCCTTGGGGTTTCGGACACTGAAGCTTTCTTT	CASLGVSDTEAFF
many	TRBV6-4	TRBJ2-7	TRBD1	TGTGCCAGCAGTTACTCGAAATCAGACAGGGGAAACTACGAGCAGTACTTC	CASSYSKSDRGNYEQYF
many	TRBV29-1	TRBJ2-1	TRBD1	TGCAGCGTTGAAGGGACAGGGCGGGATGAGCAGTTCTTC	CSVEGTGRDEQFF
many	TRBV7-6	TRBJ2-3	TRBD2	TGTGCCAGCAGCTTCCTAGCGGGGGCCACAGATACGCAGTATTTT	CASSFLAGATDTQYF
many	TRBV28	TRBJ2-1	-	TGTGCCAGCAGTTTAGTTCGAGTTGATTTGAGCTCCTACAATGAGCAGTTCTTC	CASSLVRVDLSSYNEQFF
many	TRBV3-2	TRBJ2-1	-	TGTGCCAGCAGCCAGGGGGGGGGAATCAATGAGCAGTTCTTC	CASSQGGGINEQFF
few	TRBV7-8	TRBJ2-1	-	TGTGCCAGCAGCTTAGAAAAAACAGGGATCGGATCTGAGCAGTTCTTC	CASSLEKTGIGSEQFF